A selection of T cell receptor beta chains follows, all from one sample in a study of radiation and T cells in renal cell carcinoma. Measured with immunoSEQ multiplex PCR; TCRdb has only the in-frame clones, and not every one. The table has approximately 29,000 clones, 81% seen once. Sample: blood, taken from a patient whose treatment included radiotherapy and nephrectomy. Every receptor here comes from a man aged 60-69 years with renal cell carcinoma. CDR3s include the opening cysteine and the closing phenylalanine or tryptophan. A D gene is named only where the DNA matches it firmly. Clone size is shown for a subset of rows, as once, few, many or a class of expanded clone.

- | TRBJ2-1 | - | TRBV11-3 | 14 | TGTGCCAGCAGCCCCCAATTTTCCTACAATGAGCAGTTCTTC | CASSPQFSYNEQFF
- | TRBJ2-3 | - | TRBV9 | 16 | TGTGCCAGCAGCGTAGACCAAGACGAGGTCACAGATACGCAGTATTTT | CASSVDQDEVTDTQYF
TRBD1 | TRBJ2-7 | - | TRBV30 | 13 | TGTGCCTGGTCCCGGACAGGGCCCAGCGAGCAGTACTTC | CAWSRTGPSEQYF
- | TRBJ2-3 | - | TRBV5-4 | 15 | TGTGCCAGCAGCCAGACGGGCGGGAGCACAGATACGCAGTATTTT | CASSQTGGSTDTQYF
TRBD1 | TRBJ1-1 | - | TRBV15 | 15 | TGTGCCACCAGTATCCAACCAGGGGGGGATCCTGAAGCTTTCTTT | CATSIQPGGDPEAFF
- | TRBJ1-3 | - | TRBV19 | 13 | TGTGCCAGTAGTATTAGATCCGGAAACACCATATATTTT | CASSIRSGNTIYF
TRBD1 | TRBJ2-5 | - | TRBV5-1 | 15 | TGCGCCAGCAGACCGACAGGGTCGTTCAGGGAGACCCAGTACTTC | CASRPTGSFRETQYF
- | TRBJ1-2 | - | TRBV18 | 14 | TGTGCCAGCTCACCTCAGGCTCAGAACTATGGCTACACCTTC | CASSPQAQNYGYTF
- | TRBJ2-5 | few | TRBV5-1 | 14 | TGCGCCAGCAGCTTGGGTGTCCTAGAAGAGACCCAGTACTTC | CASSLGVLEETQYF
- | TRBJ1-4 | - | TRBV7-8 | 15 | TGTGCCAGCAGCTTATTGGAGGGGACTAATGAAAAACTGTTTTTT | CASSLLEGTNEKLFF
- | TRBJ1-1 | few | TRBV5-6 | 13 | TGTGCCAGCAGCGGCGAGACGGGCTGGGTACCTTTCTTT | CASSGETGWVPFF
- | TRBJ1-1 | - | TRBV30 | 11 | TGTGCCTGGGAGTACGGGACAGAAGCTTTCTTT | CAWEYGTEAFF
- | TRBJ2-3 | - | TRBV7-8 | 15 | TGTGCCAGCAGCTTGAGGGGGGGAGGCACAGATACGCAGTATTTT | CASSLRGGGTDTQYF
TRBD2 | TRBJ2-5 | - | TRBV5-1 | 15 | TGCGCCAGCAGCCGGTATGAGCGGGAGGGGGAGACCCAGTACTTC | CASSRYEREGETQYF
- | TRBJ1-1 | - | TRBV19 | 13 | TGTGCCAGTATTGTTCGGGGAGGGTCTGAAGCTTTCTTT | CASIVRGGSEAFF
- | TRBJ1-1 | few | TRBV2 | 13 | TGTGCCAGCAGCTTACAGGGGAACACTGAAGCTTTCTTT | CASSLQGNTEAFF
TRBD1 | TRBJ1-1 | - | TRBV6-5 | 14 | TGTGCCAGCAGCCGAAGACAGGGGTTCACTGAAGCTTTCTTT | CASSRRQGFTEAFF
- | TRBJ2-6 | once | TRBV7-2 | 14 | TGTGCCAGCAGAACTCGGGTCCCGGCCAACGTCCTGACTTTC | CASRTRVPANVLTF
TRBD2 | TRBJ2-3 | - | TRBV19 | 14 | TGTGCCAGTAGTGAGAGACTAGCCCCAGATACGCAGTATTTT | CASSERLAPDTQYF
- | TRBJ1-5 | few | TRBV29-1 | 12 | TGCAGCGTCTGGCGGGTCGGGGAGCCCCAGCATTTT | CSVWRVGEPQHF
TRBD1 | TRBJ2-2 | - | TRBV5-1 | 15 | TGCGCCAGCAGCTTAGACAGGGCGAACACCGGGGAGCTGTTTTTT | CASSLDRANTGELFF
- | TRBJ1-5 | - | TRBV7-9 | 15 | TGTGCCAGCAGCTTAGGAAGAAATGGCAATCAGCCCCAGCATTTT | CASSLGRNGNQPQHF
- | TRBJ2-7 | few | TRBV4-1 | 15 | TGCGCCAGCAGCCAGAGCGAGGGGCCCCTCTACGAGCAGTACTTC | CASSQSEGPLYEQYF
TRBD1 | TRBJ1-1 | - | TRBV11-2 | 14 | TGTGCCAGCAGCTACAGGGGGCCGAGGACTGAAGCTTTCTTT | CASSYRGPRTEAFF
- | TRBJ2-7 | - | TRBV9 | 15 | TGTGCCAGCAGCGTAGAGGCAGGGGCATACTACGAGCAGTACTTC | CASSVEAGAYYEQYF
- | TRBJ1-1 | - | TRBV19 | 11 | TGTGCCAGCGGAGGGGCCACTGAAGCTTTCTTT | CASGGATEAFF
- | TRBJ2-3 | - | TRBV5-4 | 14 | TGTGCCAGCAGCGGTACGACAGGTGGAGATACGCAGTATTTT | CASSGTTGGDTQYF
- | TRBJ1-5 | few | TRBV15 | 13 | TGTGCCACCAGCAGAGATCAGGGACAGCCCCAGCATTTT | CATSRDQGQPQHF
- | TRBJ1-1 | - | TRBV25-1 | 14 | TGTGCCAGCAGTGAATCGTGGGAGAACACTGAAGCTTTCTTT | CASSESWENTEAFF
TRBD1 | TRBJ1-3 | - | TRBV7-6 | 17 | TGTGCCAGCAGTCACGTGAAGGGGACAGGGACTGGAAACACCATATATTTT | CASSHVKGTGTGNTIYF
TRBD2 | TRBJ2-5 | - | TRBV19 | 16 | TGTGCCAGTAGTATACGAAGTCTAGCGGGAGGAGAGACCCAGTACTTC | CASSIRSLAGGETQYF
TRBD2 | TRBJ2-1 | - | TRBV5-1 | 15 | TGCGCCAGCAGCTTGGCGACTAGCGGGTACAATGAGCAGTTCTTC | CASSLATSGYNEQFF
- | TRBJ1-5 | - | TRBV4-2 | 15 | TGTGCCAGCAGCCAAGATTGGGATAGCAATCAGCCCCAGCATTTT | CASSQDWDSNQPQHF
- | TRBJ2-1 | - | TRBV5-1 | 16 | TGCGCCAGCAGCACCCGGGCGGACAACCTATACAATGAGCAGTTCTTC | CASSTRADNLYNEQFF
- | TRBJ1-1 | - | TRBV6-1 | 14 | TGTGCCAGCAGGGTACTACAGGGTGGAACTGAAGCTTTCTTT | CASRVLQGGTEAFF
TRBD2 | TRBJ2-2 | - | TRBV7-6 | 19 | TGTGCCAGCAGCTTACCCGGGACTAGCGGGAGCGGAAACACCGGGGAGCTGTTTTTT | CASSLPGTSGSGNTGELFF
- | TRBJ1-2 | - | TRBV30 | 14 | TGTGCCTGGAGTGTAACGGGGCTGGGGTATGGCTACACCTTC | CAWSVTGLGYGYTF
- | TRBJ2-7 | - | TRBV2 | 12 | TGTGCCAGCAGTGAAGCTCGTCCCGAGCAGTACTTC | CASSEARPEQYF
- | TRBJ1-2 | once | TRBV6-1 | 14 | TGTGCCAGCAGTGTGTCGGCGACACGGGACGGCTACACCTTC | CASSVSATRDGYTF
TRBD2 | TRBJ2-7 | - | TRBV6-4 | 15 | TGTGCCAGCAGTGTAGCGGGAGTTAGCCCCTACGAGCAGTACTTC | CASSVAGVSPYEQYF
TRBD1 | TRBJ1-3 | - | TRBV5-4 | 14 | TGTGCCAGCAGCTTGACAGGGGACGGAAACACCATATATTTT | CASSLTGDGNTIYF
- | TRBJ2-4 | - | TRBV18 | 14 | TGTGCCAGCTCACCCACGTCTGCCAAAAACATTCAGTACTTC | CASSPTSAKNIQYF
- | TRBJ1-3 | - | TRBV5-6 | 14 | TGTGCCAGCAGCTTACAGTCCTCTGGAAACACCATATATTTT | CASSLQSSGNTIYF
- | TRBJ1-1 | few | TRBV6-1 | 15 | TGTGCCAGCTGTATGGAACCTACCGGCGGGACTGAAGCTTTCTTT | CASCMEPTGGTEAFF
TRBD2 | TRBJ2-1 | - | TRBV11-2 | 18 | TGTGCCAGCAGCCGATTTGTTGGACTAGCGGGAGCGGGGAATGAGCAGTTCTTC | CASSRFVGLAGAGNEQFF
- | TRBJ2-1 | - | TRBV7-9 | 13 | TGTGCCAGCAGCTTAGGTGGAGGCAATGAGCAGTTCTTC | CASSLGGGNEQFF
- | TRBJ1-2 | - | TRBV15 | 16 | TGTGCCACCAGCAGAACCGAGACAAAATTCGGGTATGGCTACACCTTC | CATSRTETKFGYGYTF
- | TRBJ2-2 | - | TRBV6-4 | 15 | TGTGCCAGCAGTGACCCGACTATGAAGGGCGGGGAGCTGTTTTTT | CASSDPTMKGGELFF
- | TRBJ1-6 | - | TRBV30 | 18 | TGTGCCTGGAGTGCCACCATTCATAGGACAAACCTTAATTCACCCCTCCACTTT | CAWSATIHRTNLNSPLHF
TRBD1 | TRBJ1-1 | medium-sized | TRBV30 | 11 | TGTGCCTGGGCCAAGACAGGGAGTAGCTCTTTT | CAWAKTGSSSF
- | TRBJ1-6 | - | TRBV7-8 | 16 | TGTGCCAGCAGCTTAGTTGGGGGACGCGAGGGTTCACCCCTCCACTTT | CASSLVGGREGSPLHF
- | TRBJ2-1 | - | TRBV27 | 11 | TGTGCCAGCAGTAGGACAAATGAGCAGTTCTTC | CASSRTNEQFF
- | TRBJ2-2 | once | TRBV6-6 | 13 | TGTGCCAGCAGTTACCGGGGAATCGGGGAGCTGTTTTTT | CASSYRGIGELFF
- | TRBJ2-7 | - | TRBV2 | 14 | TGTGCCAGCAGTGTTTTAGCGCCGCCGGGCGAGCAGTACTTC | CASSVLAPPGEQYF